This record covers a single T cell receptor beta chain. Its matching antigen is unknown. The CDR3 is made up of 14 amino acids. V shed 6 bases, J shed 7 bases, and the junction held 8 bases outside the gene matches. Germline loops: CDR1 SNHLY, CDR2 FYNNEI. This specimen comes from a study of post-analysis software for immune sequencing data. Study in general: Patients with relapsing-remitting, secondary progressive and progressive-relapsing multiple sclerosis courses were all represented. Study results and caveats: In multiple sclerosis, normalized Chao1 diversity was significantly below that of controls. The five TRBV segments detected at higher frequency in patients than in controls included TRBV5-6, TRBV5-1 and TRBV20-1.

Carried by the TCR beta cDNA libraries were unique molecular identifiers. T cells numbering roughly 1 to 10 million yielded some 480,000 cDNA molecules. TCRdb redid the calling of the PCR reads with MiXCR, one entry per CDR3 protein. This table has over 150,000 distinct CDR3 sequences, around 36% appearing once. This sequence joins TRBV2 and TRBJ2-1; 8 positions agree with TRBD1. The source is a girl aged 5-17 years with multiple sclerosis. Sequenced here: blood, sampled after autologous hematopoietic stem cell transplantation. The CDR3 loop is CASRQTGDGNEQFF. The CDR3 bases are TGTGCCAGCAGACAGACAGGGGATGGGAATGAGCAGTTCTTC. Complete variable domain (other parts from reference TRBV2 and TRBJ2-1): EPEVTQTPSHQVTQMGQEVILRCVPISNHLYFYWYRQILGQKVEFLVSFYNNEISEKSEIFDDQFSVERPDGSNFTLKIRSTKLEDSAMYFCASRQTGDGNEQFFGPGTRLTVL.